These 21 T cell receptor beta chains came from one sample sequenced in a study of T-cell memory formation after mild COVID-19. TCRdb redid the calling of the 5' RACE reads with MiXCR, one entry per CDR3 protein. The data contain around 310,000 distinct CDR3 sequences, approximately 15% of them singletons. The sequencing sample was made of PBMCs or a T cell subset sorted from them (not recorded which). Every receptor here comes from a man between 18 and 29 years old who had mild COVID-19 (a few samples of this study predate the infection). Cell type and time point are not known.

This clonotype was detected only a few times. The chain joins TRBV18 to TRBJ1-1; weak D call: TRBD1 (5 bases). The CDR3 is made up of 14 amino acids. Germline CDR1 is KGHSH and CDR2 is LQKENI. Deletions cut 6 bases from V and 2 bases from J, with 13 bases between. CDR3 region: CASSLVGDNTEAFF. CDR3 DNA sequence: TGTGCCAGCTCCCTCGTTGGGGACAACACTGAAGCTTTCTTT.

This clonotype was seen only a few times. The chain recombines TRBV28 with TRBJ1-6; D not resolved. Per germline, CDR1 MDHEN and CDR2 SYDVKM. Between the trimmed V and J ends, which lost 7 bases and 10 bases, there was a span of 11 bases. This CDR3 is built from 12 residues. The CDR3 DNA sequence: TGTGCCAGCACCGACTCCGGATCACCCCTCCACTTT. Its protein is CASTDSGSPLHF.

This clonotype came up a few times. V usage is TRBV7-2 and J usage is TRBJ2-5; D remains unclear. Looked up from germline, CDR1 is SGHTA and CDR2 is FQGNSA. The CDR3 runs 14 residues. The V end lost 5 bases, the J end lost 5 bases, and 15 bases lay between the germline ends. This chain's CDR3 is CASSVHGLQETQYF. The CDR3 region has the DNA TGTGCCAGCAGCGTACACGGGTTACAGGAGACCCAGTACTTC.

This clonotype occurred a few times. The chain joins TRBV29-1 to TRBJ2-7; weak D call: TRBD1 (6 bases). The germline V gene has CDR1 SQVTM and CDR2 ANQGSEA. This CDR3 contains 14 residues. The V end lost 1 base, the J end lost 4 bases, and 14 bases lay between the germline ends. CDR3 coding DNA: TGCAGCGTTGAAGGGCCCGGGACACTATACGAGCAGTACTTC. It yields the protein CSVEGPGTLYEQYF.

The chain joins TRBV18 to TRBJ2-7; D is undetermined. V was clipped by 0 bases and J by 4 bases, with 16 bases between them. Germline-derived CDR1 and CDR2 are KGHSH and LQKENI. CDR3 length: 16 amino acids. The CDR3 sequence is CASSPPSVGTAYEQYF. CDR3 in DNA: TGTGCCAGCTCACCACCGTCAGTCGGCACCGCGTACGAGCAGTACTTC.

The V gene is TRBV27, the J gene TRBJ2-5, with D tentatively TRBD1 (5 bases). CDR1 is MNHEY and CDR2 is SMNVEV in the germline V gene (reference sequence). V lost 3 bases to trimming and J lost 0 bases, with 11 bases between them. The CDR3 has 15 amino acids. The CDR3 loop is CASSFLPQDQETQYF. CDR3 DNA: TGTGCCAGCAGTTTTCTACCACAGGACCAAGAGACCCAGTACTTC.

The CDR3 DNA sequence: TGTGCCAGCAGCGTACAGGGATCCTACGAGCAGTACGTC. Protein sequence: CASSVQGSYEQYV. This chain connects TRBV7-2 to TRBJ2-7; tentative D call: TRBD1 (6 bases). The CDR3 length is 13 residues. Between the trimmed V and J ends, which lost 5 bases and 1 base, there was a span of 9 bases. Germline V CDR1 and CDR2: SGHTA, FQGNSA.

This chain uses TRBV10-3 with TRBJ1-1; perhaps TRBD1 as D (5 bases). CDR3 size: 12 residues. V shed 10 bases and J shed 3 bases, with 12 bases lying between them. The germline V gene encodes CDR1 ENHRY and CDR2 SYGVKD. The CDR3 DNA is TGTGCCACCCGGCGGGGGGACACTGAAGCTTTCTTT. This translates into CATRRGDTEAFF.

This chain connects TRBV28 to TRBJ2-7; D possibly corresponds to TRBD1 (6 bases). The CDR3 runs to 15 residues. From germline, CDR1 is MDHEN and CDR2 SYDVKM. The ends were cut back, 5 bases at V and 4 bases at J, with 18 bases in the middle. CDR3 protein: CASSSPYGGHYEQYV. CDR3 in DNA: TGTGCCAGCAGTAGCCCCTATGGGGGCCATTACGAGCAGTACGTC.

This clonotype was found a few times. V is TRBV4-1 and J is TRBJ2-4; D perhaps matches TRBD2 (5 bases). V was trimmed by 4 bases and J by 0 bases, leaving 10 bases between them. The CDR3 consists of 15 residues. Germline CDR1 is MGHRA and CDR2 is YSYEKL. The CDR3 DNA reads TGCGCCAGCAGCCCTACCGGACTAGCCAAAAACATTCAGTACTTC. Translating gives CASSPTGLAKNIQYF.

There are many counts of this clonotype. This chain uses TRBV6-5 with TRBJ2-3; unclear D gene. The CDR3 contains 14 residues. The V gene lost 5 bases and the J gene lost 8 bases, with 17 bases spanning the gap. CDR1 MNHEY and CDR2 SVGAGI come from the germline V gene. This CDR3 is CASSTPWPDSTQYF. CDR3 sequence (DNA): TGTGCCAGCAGTACCCCATGGCCGGATAGTACGCAGTATTTT.

The chain carries TRBV20-1 and TRBJ1-5, with D maybe TRBD1 (5 bases). The CDR3 has 13 amino acids. The germline V gene encodes CDR1 DFQATT and CDR2 SNEGSKA (reference sequence). V was clipped by 2 bases and J by 6 bases, with 11 bases between them. As DNA, the CDR3 is TGCAGTGCTAGAAAAGGGGCGCCTCAGCCCCAGCATTTT. The encoded protein is CSARKGAPQPQHF.

This clonotype was seen ten or more times. The chain uses TRBV7-2 and TRBJ2-3; D is ambiguous. Germline-derived CDR1 and CDR2 are SGHTA and FQGNSA. The CDR3 sequence is 14 residues long. V dropped 5 bases and J dropped 10 bases, with 19 bases sitting between them. The CDR3 here is CASSPPLLVSPQYF. The CDR3 region has the DNA TGTGCCAGCAGCCCGCCCTTATTAGTTTCCCCGCAGTATTTT. The variable domain in full, with the rest retrieved from reference TRBV7-2 and TRBJ2-3, is GAGVSQSPSNKVTEKGKDVELRCDPISGHTALYWYRQSLGQGLEFLIYFQGNSAPDKSGLPSDRFSAERTGGSVSTLTIQRTQQEDSAVYLCASSPPLLVSPQYFGPGTRLTVL.

V gene TRBV4-1 combines with J gene TRBJ2-7; TRBD1 matches at 8 bases. The trim removed 4 bases at V and 7 bases at J, leaving 3 bases unmatched. The CDR3 contains 12 residues. Germline V gene lookup returns CDR1 MGHRA and CDR2 YSYEKL. The CDR3 region has the DNA TGCGCCAGCAGCCGAACAGGGGGTGAGCAGTACTTC. This gives the protein CASSRTGGEQYF.

The chain couples TRBV11-2 to TRBJ2-7; D possibly matches TRBD1 or TRBD2 (5 bases each). V was shortened by 4 bases and J by 4 bases, with 11 bases between the two germline ends. Per the germline V gene, CDR1 is SGHAT and CDR2 is FQNNGV. This CDR3 contains 13 residues. The CDR3: CASSSGRWYEQYF. CDR3 coding DNA: TGTGCCAGCAGCTCAGGGAGATGGTACGAGCAGTACTTC.

This chain uses TRBV12-3 or TRBV12-4 with TRBJ2-4; the match to TRBD2 covers 9 bases. The CDR3 sequence is 16 residues long. The V segment lost 3 bases and the J segment 7 bases; nucleotides outside the gene matches: 10. CDR3 nucleotide sequence: TGTGCCAGCAGTTTTGCCCCACCCGCGGGGGGGAACATTCAGTACTTC. Translating it yields CASSFAPPAGGNIQYF.

This clonotype has more than one count but fewer than ten. This chain connects TRBV7-2 to TRBJ1-6; 9 nucleotides agree with TRBD1. CDR1 and CDR2 (germline): SGHTA, FQGNSA. This CDR3 has 14 amino acids. The trim removed 5 bases at V and 8 bases at J, leaving 4 bases unmatched. CDR3 bases: TGTGCCAGCAGCCGGGACAGGGCCGATTCACCCCTCCACTTT. Translated: CASSRDRADSPLHF.

This clonotype was counted ten times or more. The chain combines TRBV4-1 with TRBJ2-6; D is possibly TRBD2 (6 bases). Trimming took 4 bases from V and 1 from J, leaving 20 bases between them. The CDR3 runs to 19 residues. Germline values: CDR1 MGHRA, CDR2 YSYEKL. The CDR3 spells CASSLERAQGKSGANVLTF. CDR3 coding DNA: TGCGCCAGCAGCCTTGAGCGGGCGCAGGGTAAATCTGGGGCCAACGTCCTGACTTTC.

The chain recombines TRBV4-1 with TRBJ1-2, with TRBD1 identical over 8 bases. V was clipped by 4 bases and J by 8 bases; unmatched bases: 9. Per germline, CDR1 MGHRA and CDR2 YSYEKL. There are 14 residues in the CDR3. CDR3 in DNA: TGCGCCAGCAGCCCGCGGGACAGGCAGCCAGGCTACACCTTC. Translating it yields CASSPRDRQPGYTF.

V gene TRBV15 combines with J gene TRBJ2-2; D call uncertain. CDR3 size: 16 residues. The ends were cut back, 0 bases at V and 0 bases at J, with 8 bases in the middle. The V gene's germline CDR1 is LNHNV and CDR2 YYDKDF (reference sequence). In DNA form, the CDR3 reads TGTGCCACCAGCAGAGATGACGTTGCGAACACCGGGGAGCTGTTTTTT. Translation: CATSRDDVANTGELFF.

This clonotype was counted only a few times. The chain uses TRBV5-4 and TRBJ2-5, with 8 bases matching TRBD1. In germline, CDR1 is SGHNT, CDR2 YYREEE (reference sequence). This CDR3 has 13 amino acids. With 9 bases clipped from V and 1 base from J, the junction kept 5 bases outside the gene matches. This CDR3 is CATDRGSQETQYF. The CDR3 coding sequence is TGTGCCACCGACAGGGGCAGCCAAGAGACCCAGTACTTC.